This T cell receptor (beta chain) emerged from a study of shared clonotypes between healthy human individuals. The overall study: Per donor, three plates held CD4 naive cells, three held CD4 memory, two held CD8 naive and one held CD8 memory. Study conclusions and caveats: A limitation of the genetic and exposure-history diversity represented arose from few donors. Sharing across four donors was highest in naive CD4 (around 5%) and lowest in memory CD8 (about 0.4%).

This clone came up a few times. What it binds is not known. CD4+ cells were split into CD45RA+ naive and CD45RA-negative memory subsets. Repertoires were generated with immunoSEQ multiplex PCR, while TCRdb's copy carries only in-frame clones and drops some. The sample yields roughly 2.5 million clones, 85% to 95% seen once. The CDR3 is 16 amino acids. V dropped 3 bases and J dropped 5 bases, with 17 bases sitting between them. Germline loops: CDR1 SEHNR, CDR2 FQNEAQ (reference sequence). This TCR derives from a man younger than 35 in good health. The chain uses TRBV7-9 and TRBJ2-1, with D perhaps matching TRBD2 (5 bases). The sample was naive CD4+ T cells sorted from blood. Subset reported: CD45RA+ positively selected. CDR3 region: CASSFPGPLRDNEQFF. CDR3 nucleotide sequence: TGTGCCAGCAGCTTCCCAGGACCCCTGAGGGACAATGAGCAGTTCTTC.